This T cell receptor (beta chain) originates from a study of T cells in Graves' hyperthyroidism and ophthalmopathy. Study-level points and caveats: Also found in blood were most expanded thyroid clonotypes above 0.001.

Exclusion followed for patients with uncontrolled infection, other autoimmune disease, pregnancy or lactation. On the basis of clinical symptoms, serum thyroxine and TRAb, thyroid ultrasound and orbital computed tomography, diagnoses were made. This clonotype was picked up many times. As yet, its antigen is unknown. Germline V gene lookup returns CDR1 LGHDT and CDR2 YNNKEL (reference sequence). This CDR3 has 15 residues. V was cut by 2 bases and J by 9 bases, with 17 bases left in between. TCR beta CDR3 regions were amplified from RNA. Initially, a first-round RT-PCR of the TCR CDR3 employed the HTBI primer set. TCRdb passed the multiplex PCR reads through MiXCR, listing each CDR3 protein once. The top ten hold roughly 8% of the sample, which has approximately 430,000 distinct CDR3 sequences, 15% to 18% seen once.

Source material: blood. This clonotype originated in a woman in her late teens or twenties with Graves' hyperthyroidism. The chain is built from TRBV3-1 and TRBJ2-1; D is unclear. CDR3 region: CASSQRGFGSSEQFF. The DNA of the CDR3 is TGTGCCAGCAGCCAACGAGGTTTTGGAAGTAGTGAGCAGTTCTTC.